Following are 13 T cell receptor beta chains from one sample sequenced in a study of blood T cells in healthy people across ages. A second PCR of roughly 7 to 11 cycles used a sample-barcoded 5' primer and a J-beta primer mix. TCRdb reprocessed the 5' RACE reads with MiXCR, giving one entry per CDR3 protein. This repertoire shows hundreds of thousands of distinct CDR3 sequences, less than 35% found once; its top ten account for about 18%. What was sequenced was blood. These receptors originate from a woman over 75 in good health.

As concerns this clonotype: The junction does not match germline at one end; this may be a read error. J is TRBJ2-3 and V is TRBV5-6; no reliable D call. The CDR3 length is 14 residues. Per the germline V gene, CDR1 is SGHDT and CDR2 is YYEEEE. For the CDR3, the DNA is TGTGCCAGTAGCTTTGCTAGAGGAACAGATACGCAGTATTTT. It translates to CASSFARGTDTQYF.

This clonotype was seen at least ten times. This chain connects TRBV24-1 to TRBJ2-1; no clear D. The CDR3 has 17 residues. Germline V CDR1 and CDR2: KGHDR, SFDVKD. V was clipped by 5 bases and J by 1 base, with 17 bases between them. The CDR3 loop reads CATSARTGQESYNEQFF. CDR3 bases: TGTGCCACCAGTGCCCGGACCGGGCAAGAGTCCTACAATGAGCAGTTCTTC.

This clonotype was counted at least ten times. The chain combines TRBV7-2 with TRBJ2-7; TRBD2 matches 8 bases. Per germline, CDR1 SGHTA and CDR2 FQGNSA. The V gene end was trimmed by 2 bases and the J gene end by 2 bases; junction bases not matched to a gene: 2. The CDR3 spans 14 residues. The chain's CDR3 is CASSLHSGAYEQYF. In nucleotides, the CDR3 is TGTGCCAGCAGCTTACATAGCGGGGCCTACGAGCAGTACTTC.

This clonotype was seen at least ten times. The chain combines TRBV7-2 with TRBJ1-5; 7 bases map to TRBD1. There are 14 residues in the CDR3. Germline CDR1 is SGHTA and CDR2 is FQGNSA. Unmatched junction bases numbered 7, after V lost 5 bases and J lost 6 bases. CDR3: CASSPQGLAQPQHF. In DNA, the CDR3 is TGTGCCAGCAGCCCACAGGGGCTGGCTCAGCCCCAGCATTTT.

In the case of this clonotype: Lacking the conserved final phenylalanine or tryptophan, this CDR3 likely reflects a read error. The gene calls are TRBV7-2 and TRBJ1-2; D unresolved. CDR3 length equals 13 residues. Per the germline V gene, CDR1 is SGHTA and CDR2 is FQGNSA. V was clipped by 3 bases and J by 3 bases, with 8 bases between them. The chain's CDR3 is CASSFARDYGYTC. CDR3 nucleotide sequence: TGTGCCAGCAGCTTCGCCCGGGACTATGGCTACACCTGC.

The chain uses TRBV6-1 and TRBJ2-1; 7 bases match TRBD1. The CDR3 length is 16 residues. CDR1 is MNHNS, CDR2 SASEGT, per germline. Unmatched junction bases numbered 20, after V lost 5 bases and J lost 13 bases. CDR3 in DNA: TGTGCCAGCAGTCAGGCCCGGGACAGATTACAAGAGACCCAGTTCTTC. Protein sequence: CASSQARDRLQETQFF.

This clonotype showed up many times. The rearrangement uses TRBV11-2 and TRBJ2-3; the D gene could be TRBD1 or TRBD2 (5 bases each). V was clipped by 0 bases and J by 1 base, with 20 bases between them. The CDR3 consists of 19 residues. In germline, CDR1 is SGHAT, CDR2 FQNNGV. CDR3 bases: TGTGCCAGCAGCTTAGATCTTTTGTCCCGGGGCAGCCGCACAGATACGCAGTATTTT. Amino acids: CASSLDLLSRGSRTDTQYF.

This clonotype was detected many times. This chain uses TRBV20-1 with TRBJ2-1; D is unclear. The germline V gene encodes CDR1 DFQATT and CDR2 SNEGSKA (reference sequence). V shed 3 bases and J shed 6 bases, with 27 bases lying between them. This CDR3 comprises 18 residues. This chain's CDR3 is CSASPHLPASAILNEQFF. DNA of the CDR3: TGCAGTGCTAGCCCCCACTTACCCGCTAGTGCCATACTCAATGAGCAGTTCTTC.

The V gene is TRBV30, the J gene TRBJ1-4, with TRBD1 as a possible D gene (5 bases). Trimming removed 1 base from V and 0 bases from J, with 9 bases in between. The CDR3 sequence is 15 residues long. Germline V lookup: CDR1 GTSNPN, CDR2 SVGIG (reference sequence). The CDR3 reads CAWSEGFSTNEKLFF. In DNA, the CDR3 is TGTGCCTGGAGTGAGGGGTTTTCAACTAATGAAAAACTGTTTTTT. Full variable domain (missing parts from reference TRBV30 and TRBJ1-4): SQTIHQWPATLVQPVGSPLSLECTVEGTSNPNLYWYRQAAGRGLQLLFYSVGIGQISSEVPQNLSASRPQDRQFILSSKKLLLSDSGFYLCAWSEGFSTNEKLFFGSGTQLSVL.

The chain combines TRBV29-1 with TRBJ2-7; D call uncertain. This CDR3 spans 12 amino acids. Germline V gene lookup returns CDR1 SQVTM and CDR2 ANQGSEA. The V end lost 1 base, the J end lost 1 base, and 5 bases lay between the germline ends. This CDR3 is CSVEGKSYEQYF. The CDR3 nucleotides read TGCAGCGTTGAAGGCAAGTCCTACGAGCAGTACTTC.

The gene calls are TRBV13 and TRBJ1-2, with 7 bases identical to TRBD1. V trimming: 5 bases; J trimming: 5 bases; junction bases outside the gene matches: 14. The CDR3 extends over 16 amino acids. Germline V gene lookup returns CDR1 PRHDT and CDR2 FYEKMQ (reference sequence). CDR3 nucleotide sequence: TGTGCCAGCAGCGGCTTTAGGACCGGGACAGCATATGGCTACACCTTC. It specifies CASSGFRTGTAYGYTF.

In its sample, this clonotype was seen many times. This CDR3 is CASSQGRTGPSTDTQYF. In DNA, the CDR3 is TGTGCCAGCAGCCAGGGAAGGACAGGGCCGAGCACAGATACGCAGTATTTT. This chain connects TRBV5-5 to TRBJ2-3; TRBD1 matches at 8 bases. The V and J ends lost 4 bases and 0 bases, in that order; junction bases with no gene match: 10. The CDR3 extends over 17 amino acids. CDR1 SGHKS and CDR2 YYEKEE come from the germline V gene (reference sequence).

This clonotype has a handful of counts. The chain joins TRBV6-1 to TRBJ2-1, with 8 bases matching TRBD2. The J segment lost 2 bases and the V segment lost 8 bases, leaving 11 bases of the junction unmatched. The CDR3 has 16 residues. Germline V gives CDR1 MNHNS, CDR2 SASEGT. Here the CDR3 reads CASSNGGGVTYNEQFF. The CDR3 nucleotides are TGTGCCAGCTCGAACGGGGGGGGGGTCACCTACAATGAGCAGTTCTTC.